These 16 T cell receptor beta chains were all obtained from the same sample, sequenced in a study of cytomegalovirus exposure and HLA in healthy donors. Primers: 60 Vbeta forward and 13 Jbeta reverse. Method: immunoSEQ multiplex PCR; TCRdb's copy keeps in-frame clones and lacks some. In the table there are approximately 130,000 clones, approximately 87% of which are singletons. Sequenced sample: PBMCs. The source is a man aged 35-49 years in good health and CMV-seronegative.

This clone was counted a single time. V is TRBV9 and J is TRBJ2-3, with 13 nucleotides matching TRBD2. This CDR3 has 16 amino acids. CDR1 is SGDLS, CDR2 YYNGEE, per germline. V trimming: 4 bases; J trimming: 5 bases; junction bases outside the gene matches: 7. The CDR3 DNA follows: TGTGCCAGCAGCACCCTGAGGACTAGCGGGAGAGATACGCAGTATTTT. This sequence encodes CASSTLRTSGRDTQYF.

The genes are TRBV19 and TRBJ2-5, with TRBD2 matching over 14 bases. Germline CDR1 and CDR2: LNHDA and SQIVND (reference sequence). This CDR3 contains 19 residues. Trimming at V came to 0 bases and at J to 4 bases, leaving 10 bases not matched to a gene. In DNA form, the CDR3 reads TGTGCCAGTAGTATAGAATCAACGGGACTAGCGGGAGATCGAGAGACCCAGTACTTC. Residues: CASSIESTGLAGDRETQYF.

This clone was seen a single time. This chain connects TRBV5-1 to TRBJ2-7, with a possible D match to TRBD1 (6 bases). CDR3 length: 16 amino acids. With 0 bases removed from V and 5 bases from J, the gap between germline ends came to 18 bases. Germline values: CDR1 SGHRS, CDR2 YFSETQ. The CDR3 sequence is CASSLALQGDWDEQYF. CDR3 coding DNA: TGCGCCAGCAGCTTGGCCCTACAGGGTGATTGGGACGAGCAGTACTTC.

A few counts support this clone. The chain is built from TRBV7-9 and TRBJ2-3, with 7 bases lining up with TRBD1. Germline loops: CDR1 SEHNR, CDR2 FQNEAQ (reference sequence). There are 12 residues in the CDR3. V trimming: 5 bases; J trimming: 11 bases; junction bases outside the gene matches: 7. This CDR3 reads CASSPRQGGQYF. The CDR3 region has the DNA TGTGCCAGCAGCCCCCGACAGGGTGGGCAGTATTTT.

CDR3: CSVEGLASTSGGIHNEQFF. The CDR3 nucleotides are TGCAGCGTTGAAGGTTTGGCCTCGACTAGCGGGGGGATCCACAATGAGCAGTTCTTC. The rearrangement links TRBV29-1 to TRBJ2-1, with TRBD2 matching over 13 bases. CDR1 SQVTM and CDR2 ANQGSEA come from the germline V gene. V dropped 1 base and J dropped 5; count of bases not matched to a gene: 14. The CDR3 consists of 19 residues.

The chain employs TRBV6-1 and TRBJ1-1; tentatively, D is TRBD1 (6 bases). V gave up 2 bases and J gave up 1 base, with 11 bases separating them. The CDR3 is 15 residues long. CDR1 and CDR2 (germline): MNHNS, SASEGT. CDR3: CASSEIAGQNTEAFF. The CDR3 bases are TGTGCCAGCAGTGAAATAGCGGGACAGAACACTGAAGCTTTCTTT.

The rearrangement joins TRBV12-5 to TRBJ2-2; D is uncertain. V was shortened by 7 bases and J by 6 bases, with 9 bases between the two germline ends. The CDR3 extends over 12 amino acids. Germline-derived CDR1 and CDR2 are LGHNT and FRNRAP. The CDR3 DNA reads TGTGCTAGTGCCCCCGAGGCCGGGGAGCTGTTTTTT. It specifies CASAPEAGELFF.

In this sample, this clone turned up a few times. The rearrangement joins TRBV27 to TRBJ2-1; D is ambiguous. The V gene lost 0 bases and the J gene lost 16 bases, with 16 bases spanning the gap. CDR3 length: 13 amino acids. Germline CDR1 and CDR2: MNHEY and SMNVEV (reference sequence). The CDR3 DNA sequence: TGTGCCAGCAGTTTATCGGCTTTCCCATCACGATTCTTC. This translates into CASSLSAFPSRFF.

The gene calls are TRBV9 and TRBJ2-7; D possibly corresponds to TRBD2 (5 bases). Trimming left V 3 bases short and J 7 bases short, with 20 bases between. This CDR3 comprises 15 residues. The germline gives CDR1 SGDLS, CDR2 YYNGEE. CDR3 loop: CASSAPGSGRREQYF. The CDR3 DNA reads as TGTGCCAGCAGCGCCCCTGGGAGCGGACGGCGAGAGCAGTACTTC.

This clone was counted a single time. The chain carries TRBV9 and TRBJ2-1, with 11 positions matching TRBD1. The V gene end was trimmed by 0 bases and the J gene end by 8 bases; junction bases not matched to a gene: 7. The CDR3 extends over 16 amino acids. Looked up from germline, CDR1 is SGDLS and CDR2 is YYNGEE. The CDR3 coding sequence is TGTGCCAGCAGCGTAGGTGGGACAGGGGGGGGGCATGAGCAGTTCTTC. Encoded protein: CASSVGGTGGGHEQFF.

This clone was picked up one time. This chain uses TRBV25-1 with TRBJ1-2; 9 bases align to TRBD1. Per germline, CDR1 MGHDK and CDR2 SYGVNS. The CDR3 consists of 17 residues. After removal of 5 bases from V and 7 bases from J, the junction contained 17 bases not matched to a gene. The DNA of the CDR3 is TGTGCCAGCAGTATGTTATCGGGACAGGGCGGTACTAGTGGCTACACCTTC. It encodes CASSMLSGQGGTSGYTF.

The genes are TRBV4-3 and TRBJ2-4, with TRBD2 matching 8 bases. The CDR3 runs to 15 residues. Germline V CDR1 and CDR2: LGHNA, YSLEER. V was pared by 3 bases and J by 7 bases, with 8 bases of the junction left unmatched. The chain's CDR3 is CASSQIQGGGNIQYF. As DNA, the CDR3 is TGCGCCAGCAGCCAGATACAGGGCGGGGGGAACATTCAGTACTTC.

As regards this clone: This sample also contains other DNA sequences that code for the same CDR3. This chain joins TRBV11-2 and TRBJ2-7, with D perhaps matching TRBD1 (6 bases). The CDR3 totals 15 residues. Germline V CDR1 and CDR2: SGHAT, FQNNGV. The V and J ends lost 0 bases and 0 bases respectively, with 9 bases between them. CDR3: CASSLEGGSSYEQYF. The DNA for the CDR3 is TGTGCCAGCAGCTTAGAAGGGGGTAGCTCCTACGAGCAGTACTTC. Full variable domain (outside the CDR3, taken from reference TRBV11-2 and TRBJ2-7): EAGVAQSPRYKIIEKRQSVAFWCNPISGHATLYWYQQILGQGPKLLIQFQNNGVVDDSQLPKDRFSAERLKGVDSTLKIQPAKLEDSAVYLCASSLEGGSSYEQYFGPGTRLTVT.

The V and J genes are TRBV7-3 and TRBJ1-1; tentatively, D is TRBD1 (5 bases). The CDR3 covers 13 residues. V was trimmed by 3 bases and J by 1 base, leaving 6 bases between them. Germline CDR1 SGHTA, CDR2 FQGTGA. The CDR3, as DNA: TGTGCCAGCAGCTTCGGGGGGAACACTGAAGCTTTCTTT. Translation: CASSFGGNTEAFF.

The chain couples TRBV6-1 to TRBJ1-3, with D unclear. Germline V gene lookup returns CDR1 MNHNS and CDR2 SASEGT. This CDR3 is 15 amino acids long. The ends were cut back, 5 bases at V and 4 bases at J, with 15 bases in the middle. The CDR3 loop reads CASSFMGASGNTIYF. DNA of the CDR3: TGTGCCAGCAGTTTCATGGGAGCCTCGGGAAACACCATATATTTT.

This clone was observed a few times. The J gene is TRBJ1-4, the V gene TRBV5-1; 8 bases match TRBD1. The CDR3 length is 16 residues. Germline V gives CDR1 SGHRS, CDR2 YFSETQ. J gave up 3 bases and V 1 base, and 5 bases lay outside the gene matches. CDR3 sequence reads: CASSLSPGQANEKLFF. The CDR3 DNA reads as TGCGCCAGCAGCTTGAGTCCGGGACAGGCTAATGAAAAACTGTTTTTT.